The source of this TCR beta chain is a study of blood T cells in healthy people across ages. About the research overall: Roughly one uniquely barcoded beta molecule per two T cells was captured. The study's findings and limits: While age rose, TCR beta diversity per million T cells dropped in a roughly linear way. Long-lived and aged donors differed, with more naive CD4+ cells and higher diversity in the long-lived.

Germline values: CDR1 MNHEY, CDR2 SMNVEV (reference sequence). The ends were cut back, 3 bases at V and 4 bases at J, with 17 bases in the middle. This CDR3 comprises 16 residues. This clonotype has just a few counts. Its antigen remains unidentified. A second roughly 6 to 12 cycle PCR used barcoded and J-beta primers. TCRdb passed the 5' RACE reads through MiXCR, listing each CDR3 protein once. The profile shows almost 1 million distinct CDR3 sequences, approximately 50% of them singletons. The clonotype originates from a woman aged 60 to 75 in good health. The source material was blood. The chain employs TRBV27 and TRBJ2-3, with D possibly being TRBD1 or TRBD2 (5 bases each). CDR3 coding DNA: TGTGCCAGCAGTTTTTTGGGGGTGGCAAGCGCAGATACGCAGTATTTT. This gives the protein CASSFLGVASADTQYF.